This T cell receptor beta chain was sequenced during a study of blood T cell repertoires in COVID-19. Study-wide background: Samples taken during acute and convalescent COVID-19 were collected in the United States, Italy and Spain. Sources were T cells, B-cell-depleted T cells, or PBMCs; the material itself was cDNA or gDNA.

Per the original data handling: Nucleated cell number was recorded as an estimate derived from reference gene primer amplification. The assay was immunoSEQ multiplex PCR, and TCRdb's table has in-frame clones only and misses some. V, J and clone size are taken as reported in that table, and D and trimming were inferred from the DNA itself. Of just over 150,000 clones listed, 75% to 90% are singletons. Sequenced material: peripheral blood. This receptor was obtained from a man aged 55 to 70 with acute or convalescent COVID-19.

CDR3 in amino acids: CASSLSVGGNQPQHF. Here the CDR3 DNA reads TGTGCCAGCAGTTTATCGGTAGGCGGGAATCAGCCCCAGCATTTT. The chain has TRBV28 and TRBJ1-5, with D uncertain. V dropped 1 base and J dropped 4 bases, with 11 bases sitting between them. Germline-derived CDR1 and CDR2 are MDHEN and SYDVKM. CDR3 length: 15 amino acids. Full variable domain (missing parts from reference TRBV28 and TRBJ1-5): DVKVTQSSRYLVKRTGEKVFLECVQDMDHENMFWYRQDPGLGLRLIYFSYDVKMKEKGDIPEGYSVSREKKERFSLILESASTNQTSMYLCASSLSVGGNQPQHFGDGTRLSIL.